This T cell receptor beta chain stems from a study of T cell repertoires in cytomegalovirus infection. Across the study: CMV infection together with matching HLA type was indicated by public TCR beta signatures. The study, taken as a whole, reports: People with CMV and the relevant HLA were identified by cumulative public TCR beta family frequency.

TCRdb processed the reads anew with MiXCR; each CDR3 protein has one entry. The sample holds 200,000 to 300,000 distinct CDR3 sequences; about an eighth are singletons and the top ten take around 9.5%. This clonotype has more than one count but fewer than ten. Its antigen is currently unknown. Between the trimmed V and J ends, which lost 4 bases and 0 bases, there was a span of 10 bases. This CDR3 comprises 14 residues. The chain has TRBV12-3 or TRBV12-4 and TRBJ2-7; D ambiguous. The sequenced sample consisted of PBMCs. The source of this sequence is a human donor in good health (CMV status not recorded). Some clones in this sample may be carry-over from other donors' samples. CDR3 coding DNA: TGTGCCAGCAGTTGGGAACATAGCTCCTACGAGCAGTACTTC. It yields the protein CASSWEHSSYEQYF.